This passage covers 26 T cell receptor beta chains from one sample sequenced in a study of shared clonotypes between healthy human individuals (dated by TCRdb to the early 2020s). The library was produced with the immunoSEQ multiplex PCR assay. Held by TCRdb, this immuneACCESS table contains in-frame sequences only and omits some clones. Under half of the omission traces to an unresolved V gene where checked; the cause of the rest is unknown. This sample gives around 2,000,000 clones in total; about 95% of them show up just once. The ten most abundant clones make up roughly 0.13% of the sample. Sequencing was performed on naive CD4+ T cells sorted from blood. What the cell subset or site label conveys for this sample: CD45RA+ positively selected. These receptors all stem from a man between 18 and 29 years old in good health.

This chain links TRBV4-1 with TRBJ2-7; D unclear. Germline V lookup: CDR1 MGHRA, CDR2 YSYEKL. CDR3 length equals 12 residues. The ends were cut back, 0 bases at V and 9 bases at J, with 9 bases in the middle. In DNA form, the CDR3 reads TGCGCCAGCAGCCAAGAGTCTTCGGTGCAGTACTTC. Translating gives CASSQESSVQYF.

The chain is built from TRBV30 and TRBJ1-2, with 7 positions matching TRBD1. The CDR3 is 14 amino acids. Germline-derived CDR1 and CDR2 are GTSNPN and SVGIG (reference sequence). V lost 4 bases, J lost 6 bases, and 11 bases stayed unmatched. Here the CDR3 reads CAWTKDRLSDGYTF. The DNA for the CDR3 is TGTGCCTGGACCAAGGACAGGCTTTCGGATGGCTACACCTTC.

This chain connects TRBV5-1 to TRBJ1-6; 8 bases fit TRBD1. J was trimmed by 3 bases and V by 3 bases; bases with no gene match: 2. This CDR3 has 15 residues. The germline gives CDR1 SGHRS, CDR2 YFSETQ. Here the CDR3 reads CASSSTGVYNSPLHF. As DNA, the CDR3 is TGCGCCAGCAGCTCGACAGGGGTCTATAATTCACCCCTCCACTTT.

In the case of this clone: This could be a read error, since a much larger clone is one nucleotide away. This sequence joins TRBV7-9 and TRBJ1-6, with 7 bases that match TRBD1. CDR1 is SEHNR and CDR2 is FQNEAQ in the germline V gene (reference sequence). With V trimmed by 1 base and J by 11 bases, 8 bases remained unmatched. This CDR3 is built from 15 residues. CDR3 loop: CASSLEATGFPPLHF. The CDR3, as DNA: TGTGCCAGCAGCTTAGAGGCGACAGGGTTTCCACCCCTCCACTTT.

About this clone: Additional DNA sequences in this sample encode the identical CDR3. The CDR3 region has the DNA TGTGCCAGCAGAACCGGGACAGGGTATGGCTACACCTTC. Translated: CASRTGTGYGYTF. The chain couples TRBV27 to TRBJ1-2, with TRBD1 matching over 9 bases. Germline CDR1 and CDR2: MNHEY and SMNVEV (reference sequence). Unmatched junction bases numbered 4, after V lost 6 bases and J lost 5 bases. This CDR3 has 13 residues.

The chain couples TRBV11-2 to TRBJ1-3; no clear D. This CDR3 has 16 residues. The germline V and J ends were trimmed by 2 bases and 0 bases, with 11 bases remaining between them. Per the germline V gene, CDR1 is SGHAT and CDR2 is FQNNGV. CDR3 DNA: TGTGCCAGCAGCTTATTAGCCCGGAGCTCTGGAAACACCATATATTTT. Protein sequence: CASSLLARSSGNTIYF.

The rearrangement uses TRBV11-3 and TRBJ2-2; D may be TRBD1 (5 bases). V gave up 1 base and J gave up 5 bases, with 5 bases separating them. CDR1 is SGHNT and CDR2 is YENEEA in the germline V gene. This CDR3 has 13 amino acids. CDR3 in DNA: TGTGCCAGCAGCTTAGCAGGGACCGGGGAGCTGTTTTTT. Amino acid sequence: CASSLAGTGELFF.

The DNA for the CDR3 is TGTGCCAGCAGCTTGAAGGCAGGGTGGGGGAACACTGAAGCTTTCTTT. It codes for CASSLKAGWGNTEAFF. The rearrangement uses TRBV5-6 and TRBJ1-1, with a weak D call TRBD1 (5 bases). The CDR3 is made up of 16 amino acids. The V and J ends lost 1 base and 1 base respectively, with 14 bases between them. Germline assignment: CDR1 SGHDT and CDR2 YYEEEE. Filled out from reference TRBV5-6 and TRBJ1-1, the complete variable domain reads DAGVTQSPTHLIKTRGQQVTLRCSPKSGHDTVSWYQQALGQGPQFIFQYYEEEERQRGNFPDRFSGHQFPNYSSELNVNALLLGDSALYLCASSLKAGWGNTEAFFGQGTRLTVV.

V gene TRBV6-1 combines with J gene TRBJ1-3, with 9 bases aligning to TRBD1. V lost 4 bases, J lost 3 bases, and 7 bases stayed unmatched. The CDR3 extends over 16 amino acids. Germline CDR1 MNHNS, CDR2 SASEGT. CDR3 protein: CASSAPGTGRGNTIYF. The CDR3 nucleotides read TGTGCCAGCAGTGCCCCCGGGACAGGGCGTGGAAACACCATATATTTT.

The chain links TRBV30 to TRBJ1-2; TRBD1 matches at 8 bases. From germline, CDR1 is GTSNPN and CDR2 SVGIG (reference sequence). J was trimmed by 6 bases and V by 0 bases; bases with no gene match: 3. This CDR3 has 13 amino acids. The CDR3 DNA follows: TGTGCCTGGAGTGTAAGGACAGGGAATGGCTACACCTTC. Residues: CAWSVRTGNGYTF.

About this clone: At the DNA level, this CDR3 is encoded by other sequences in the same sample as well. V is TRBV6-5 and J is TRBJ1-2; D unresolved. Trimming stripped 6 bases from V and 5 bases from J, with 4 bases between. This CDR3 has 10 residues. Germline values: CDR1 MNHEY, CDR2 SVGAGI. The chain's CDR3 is CASRGYGYTF. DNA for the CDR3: TGTGCCAGCAGGGGGTATGGCTACACCTTC.

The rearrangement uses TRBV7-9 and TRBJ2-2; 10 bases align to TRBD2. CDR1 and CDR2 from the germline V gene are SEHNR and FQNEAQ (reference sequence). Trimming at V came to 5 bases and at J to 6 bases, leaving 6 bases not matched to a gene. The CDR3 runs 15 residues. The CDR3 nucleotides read TGTGCCAGCAGCCCGGGACTAGCGCGCGCCGGGGAGCTGTTTTTT. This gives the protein CASSPGLARAGELFF.

The CDR3 spells CASRTGEVGSYEQYF. The CDR3 nucleotides read TGTGCCAGCAGAACAGGGGAGGTGGGCTCCTACGAGCAGTACTTC. The rearrangement joins TRBV6-1 to TRBJ2-7; possible D gene TRBD1, 7 bases. The CDR3 has 15 residues. Trimming stripped 6 bases from V and 0 bases from J, with 15 bases between. CDR1 is MNHNS, CDR2 SASEGT, per germline.

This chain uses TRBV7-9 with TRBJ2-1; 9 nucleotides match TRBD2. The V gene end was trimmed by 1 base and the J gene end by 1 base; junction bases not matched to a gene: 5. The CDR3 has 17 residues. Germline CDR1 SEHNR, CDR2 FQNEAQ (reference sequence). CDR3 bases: TGTGCCAGCAGCTTAGTTACTAGCGGGTGGTCCTACAATGAGCAGTTCTTC. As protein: CASSLVTSGWSYNEQFF.

CDR3 nucleotides: TGTGCCAGCAGCCCGACGGCGGCTAACACCGGGGAGCTGTTTTTT. Translated, it gives CASSPTAANTGELFF. The chain links TRBV6-6 to TRBJ2-2; D is uncertain. CDR1 is MNHNY and CDR2 is SVGAGI in the germline V gene (reference sequence). V lost 6 bases and J lost 2, with 13 bases in between. The CDR3 length is 15 residues.

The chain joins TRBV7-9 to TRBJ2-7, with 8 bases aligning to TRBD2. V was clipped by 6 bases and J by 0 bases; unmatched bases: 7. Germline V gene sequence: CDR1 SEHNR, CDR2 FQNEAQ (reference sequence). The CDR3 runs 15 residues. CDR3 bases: TGTGCCAGCAGGGGCAGCGGGGGAAGCTCCTACGAGCAGTACTTC. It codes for CASRGSGGSSYEQYF.

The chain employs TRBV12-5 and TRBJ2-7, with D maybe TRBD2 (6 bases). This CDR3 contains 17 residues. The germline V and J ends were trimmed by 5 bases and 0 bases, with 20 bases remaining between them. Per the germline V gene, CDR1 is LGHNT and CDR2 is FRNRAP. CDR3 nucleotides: TGTGCTAGTGGTCGACCACGTGGGGGGAGTAGCTCCTACGAGCAGTACTTC. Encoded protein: CASGRPRGGSSSYEQYF.

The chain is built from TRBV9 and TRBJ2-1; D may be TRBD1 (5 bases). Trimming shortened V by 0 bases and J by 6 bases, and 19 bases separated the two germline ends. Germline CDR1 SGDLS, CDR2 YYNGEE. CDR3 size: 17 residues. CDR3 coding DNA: TGTGCCAGCAGCGTAGAGAGGCAGGGCCACGGATCCAATGAGCAGTTCTTC. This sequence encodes CASSVERQGHGSNEQFF.

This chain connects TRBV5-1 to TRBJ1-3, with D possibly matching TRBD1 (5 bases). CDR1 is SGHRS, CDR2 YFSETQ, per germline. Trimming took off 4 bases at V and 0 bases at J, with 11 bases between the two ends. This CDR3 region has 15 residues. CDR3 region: CASSPRAGSGNTIYF. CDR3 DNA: TGCGCCAGCAGCCCCAGGGCTGGCTCTGGAAACACCATATATTTT.

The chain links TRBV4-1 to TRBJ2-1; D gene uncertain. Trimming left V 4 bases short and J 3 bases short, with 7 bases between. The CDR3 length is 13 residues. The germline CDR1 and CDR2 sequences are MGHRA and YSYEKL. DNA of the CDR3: TGCGCCAGCAGCCCCCAAGGCTACAATGAGCAGTTCTTC. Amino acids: CASSPQGYNEQFF.

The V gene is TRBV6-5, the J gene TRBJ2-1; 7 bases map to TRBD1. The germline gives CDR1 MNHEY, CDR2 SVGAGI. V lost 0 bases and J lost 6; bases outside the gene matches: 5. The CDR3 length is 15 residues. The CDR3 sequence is CASSYSLAGGNEQFF. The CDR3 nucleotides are TGTGCCAGCAGTTACTCGCTGGCAGGGGGCAATGAGCAGTTCTTC.

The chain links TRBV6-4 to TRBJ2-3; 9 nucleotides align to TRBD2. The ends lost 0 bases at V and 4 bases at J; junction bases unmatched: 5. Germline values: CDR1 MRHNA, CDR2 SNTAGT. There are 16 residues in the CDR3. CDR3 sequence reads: CASSDSGGGAPDTQYF. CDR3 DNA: TGTGCCAGCAGTGACTCTGGCGGGGGGGCCCCAGATACGCAGTATTTT.

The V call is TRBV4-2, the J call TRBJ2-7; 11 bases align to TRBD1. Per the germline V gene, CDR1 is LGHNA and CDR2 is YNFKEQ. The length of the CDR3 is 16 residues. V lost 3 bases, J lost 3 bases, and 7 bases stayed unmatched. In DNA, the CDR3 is TGTGCCAGCAGCCAGGGGGTAGGGACAGGGGGCTACGAGCAGTACTTC. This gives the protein CASSQGVGTGGYEQYF.

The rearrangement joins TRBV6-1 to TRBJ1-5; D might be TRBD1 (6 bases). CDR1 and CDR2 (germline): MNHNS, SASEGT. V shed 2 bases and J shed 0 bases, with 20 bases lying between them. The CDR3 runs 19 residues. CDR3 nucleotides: TGTGCCAGCAGTGAACACCCCACACGGGGGCGGAGTAGCAATCAGCCCCAGCATTTT. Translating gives CASSEHPTRGRSSNQPQHF.

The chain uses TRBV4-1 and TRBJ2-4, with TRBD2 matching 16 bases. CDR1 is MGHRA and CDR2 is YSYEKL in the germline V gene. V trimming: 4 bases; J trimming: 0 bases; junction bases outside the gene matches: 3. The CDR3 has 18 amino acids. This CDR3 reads CASSPGLAGGVAKNIQYF. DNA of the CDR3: TGCGCCAGCAGCCCGGGACTAGCGGGAGGGGTAGCCAAAAACATTCAGTACTTC.

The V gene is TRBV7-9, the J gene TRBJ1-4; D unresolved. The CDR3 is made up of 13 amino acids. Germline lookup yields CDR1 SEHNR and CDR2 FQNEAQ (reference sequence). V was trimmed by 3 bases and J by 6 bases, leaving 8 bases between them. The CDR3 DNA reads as TGTGCCAGCAGCTTTCGGTGGGATGAAAAACTGTTTTTT. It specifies CASSFRWDEKLFF.